The clone carrying this T cell receptor (beta chain) was counted many times. V dropped 2 bases and J dropped 8; count of bases not matched to a gene: 8. The CDR3 spans 15 residues. From germline, CDR1 is LGHNA and CDR2 YSLEER. The record originates from a study of T-cell memory formation after mild COVID-19. One entry per CDR3 protein results from TCRdb running MiXCR on the 5' RACE reads. The sample has almost 250,000 distinct CDR3 sequences; approximately 15% are singletons. Sequences were obtained from PBMCs or a T cell subset sorted from them (not recorded which). This receptor was identified in an adult woman who had mild COVID-19 (a few samples of this study predate the infection). Cell type and time point are not known. This rearrangement joins TRBV4-3 to TRBJ1-4; 7 bases align to TRBD1. CDR3 residues: CASSQTGTAREKLFF. CDR3 coding DNA: TGCGCCAGCAGCCAAACAGGGACAGCGAGAGAAAAACTGTTTTTT.